The T cell receptor (beta chain) described here comes from a study of cytomegalovirus exposure and HLA in healthy donors. Germline trimming cut 8 bases from V and 0 bases from J; bases unmatched to any gene: 13. The length of the CDR3 is 17 residues. The germline CDR1 and CDR2 sequences are ENHRY and SYGVKD. This clone has just one count. The PCR had 60 Vbeta and 13 Jbeta primers. TCRdb keeps only in-frame clones here, not all; method: immunoSEQ multiplex PCR. The data hold 130,000 to 150,000 clones, with around 76% observed a single time. V is TRBV10-3 and J is TRBJ2-3, with 8 bases matching TRBD2. The TCR comes from a male donor in good health and CMV-seronegative. Specimen: PBMCs. CDR3 loop: CAIGAAGGGSSTDTQYF. The DNA for the CDR3 is TGTGCCATCGGAGCGGCGGGGGGAGGTTCTAGCACAGATACGCAGTATTTT.